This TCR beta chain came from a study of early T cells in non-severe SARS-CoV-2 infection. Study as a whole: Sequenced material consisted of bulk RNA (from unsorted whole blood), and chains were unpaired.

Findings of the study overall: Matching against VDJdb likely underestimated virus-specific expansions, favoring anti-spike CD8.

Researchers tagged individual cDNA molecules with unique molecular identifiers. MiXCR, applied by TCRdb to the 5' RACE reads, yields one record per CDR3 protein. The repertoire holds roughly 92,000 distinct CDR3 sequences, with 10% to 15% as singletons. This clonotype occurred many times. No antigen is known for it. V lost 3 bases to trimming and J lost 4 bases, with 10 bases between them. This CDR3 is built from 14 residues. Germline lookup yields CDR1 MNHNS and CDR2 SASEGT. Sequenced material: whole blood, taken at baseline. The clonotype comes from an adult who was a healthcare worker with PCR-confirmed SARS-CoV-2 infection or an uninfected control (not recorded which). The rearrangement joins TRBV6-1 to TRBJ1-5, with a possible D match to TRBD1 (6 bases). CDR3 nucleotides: TGTGCCAGCAGTGAGGGGGCAGGGAATCAGCCCCAGCATTTT. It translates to CASSEGAGNQPQHF.